The sequence of this TCR beta chain was determined in a study of a mutant IDH1 vaccine in newly diagnosed glioma. The table lists this clone with a count of one. Its antigen is as yet unknown. This CDR3 spans 14 amino acids. V lost 4 bases and J lost 7; bases outside the gene matches: 8. Germline V CDR1 and CDR2: SGHTA, FQGNSA. The time point was: week 47, end of study. Vaccine doses each comprised 300 ug of mutant IDH1 20-mer peptide, with topical imiquimod. TCRdb's table, derived via immunoSEQ multiplex PCR, lists solely in-frame clones and lacks some. The sample consists of about 50,000 clones, roughly 75% of them appearing once.

The specimen comprised PBMCs, sampled from a glioma patient whose treatment included an IDH1 peptide vaccine. The TCR was taken from a man aged 45-60 years with glioma. This chain connects TRBV7-2 to TRBJ2-7, with 9 nucleotides matching TRBD1. The CDR3 here is CASSYGTGLREQYF. The CDR3 DNA sequence: TGTGCCAGCAGCTACGGGACAGGGCTTCGGGAGCAGTACTTC.